These 32 T cell receptor beta chains were all obtained from the same sample, sequenced in a study of CD8 T cells in ankylosing spondylitis. MiXCR, applied by TCRdb to the 5' RACE reads, yields one record per CDR3 protein. The data contain some 38,000 distinct CDR3 sequences, less than 4% of them singletons. Sequenced material: blood, either unsorted or a sorted T cell fraction (not recorded which). These TCRs come from a male donor with ankylosing spondylitis or in good health (not recorded which).

This clonotype was counted ten times or more. The CDR3 region is CASRPVDGGELFF. The CDR3 region has the DNA TGTGCCAGCAGACCGGTTGATGGGGGGGAGCTGTTTTTT. This chain connects TRBV9 to TRBJ2-2, with D unresolved. Trimming shortened V by 5 bases and J by 8 bases, and 13 bases separated the two germline ends. Germline assignment: CDR1 SGDLS and CDR2 YYNGEE. This CDR3 comprises 13 residues.

In its sample, this clonotype was seen many times. The chain joins TRBV9 to TRBJ2-1; possibly TRBD1 or TRBD2 for D (5 bases each). Germline V gives CDR1 SGDLS, CDR2 YYNGEE. V dropped 2 bases and J dropped 4 bases, with 13 bases sitting between them. This CDR3 spans 15 amino acids. The CDR3 here is CASSVGGNWYNEQFF. The CDR3 region has the DNA TGTGCCAGCAGCGTTGGGGGAAATTGGTACAATGAGCAGTTCTTC.

Ten or more counts support this clonotype. The junction does not match germline at one end; this may be a read error. The chain has TRBV9 and TRBJ2-3, with a possible D match to TRBD1 (7 bases). Per the germline V gene, CDR1 is SGDLS and CDR2 is YYNGEE. The CDR3 runs 15 residues. CDR3 sequence reads: CASSASQGGRAWLSF. CDR3 sequence (DNA): TGTGCCAGCAGCGCCTCCCAGGGGGGTAGGGCTTGGCTGTCTTTT. The complete variable domain, with remaining parts taken from reference TRBV9 and TRBJ2-3, reads DSGVTQTPKHLITATGQRVTLRCSPRSGDLSVYWYQQSLDQGLQFLIQYYNGEERAKGNILERFSAQQFPDLHSELNLSSLELGDSALYFCASSASQGGRAWLSFGPGTRLTVL.

This clonotype was observed many times. This rearrangement joins TRBV9 to TRBJ2-1; D may be TRBD2 (6 bases). CDR3 size: 12 residues. CDR1 is SGDLS and CDR2 is YYNGEE in the germline V gene. With 2 bases removed from V and 11 bases from J, the gap between germline ends came to 11 bases. CDR3: CASSVAGGKQFF. The CDR3 DNA is TGTGCCAGCAGCGTGGCAGGAGGGAAGCAGTTCTTC.

This clonotype has ten or more counts. V and J are TRBV9 and TRBJ1-2; D remains unclear. V was pared by 0 bases and J by 0 bases, with 21 bases between. The germline V gene has CDR1 SGDLS and CDR2 YYNGEE. This CDR3 spans 19 amino acids. Here the CDR3 reads CASSVGSSPTMAANYGYTF. Written as DNA, the CDR3 is TGTGCCAGCAGCGTAGGTTCAAGCCCTACTATGGCAGCTAACTATGGCTACACCTTC.

This clonotype was counted many times. The CDR3 DNA follows: TGTGCCAGCAGCGTAGTAGCGGGAAGGGGTCCAGATACGCAGTATTTT. As protein: CASSVVAGRGPDTQYF. This chain uses TRBV9 with TRBJ2-3; 8 bases fit TRBD2. Germline CDR1 is SGDLS and CDR2 is YYNGEE. The CDR3 is 16 amino acids. Germline trimming cut 0 bases from V and 4 bases from J; bases unmatched to any gene: 7.

This clonotype was observed many times. J is TRBJ2-1 and V is TRBV9; possible D gene TRBD1, 8 bases. V was clipped by 3 bases and J by 5 bases, with 15 bases between them. The CDR3 contains 15 residues. Germline assignment: CDR1 SGDLS and CDR2 YYNGEE. CDR3 DNA: TGTGCCAGCAGCGCCCGACAGGGGAGGGACAATGAGCAGTTCTTC. Translated: CASSARQGRDNEQFF. The full variable domain, completed using reference TRBV9 and TRBJ2-1, is DSGVTQTPKHLITATGQRVTLRCSPRSGDLSVYWYQQSLDQGLQFLIQYYNGEERAKGNILERFSAQQFPDLHSELNLSSLELGDSALYFCASSARQGRDNEQFFGPGTRLTVL.

This clonotype showed up many times. The rearrangement uses TRBV9 and TRBJ1-2; 12 bases match TRBD1. Per the germline V gene, CDR1 is SGDLS and CDR2 is YYNGEE. There are 17 residues in the CDR3. After removal of 3 bases from V and 4 bases from J, the junction contained 10 bases not matched to a gene. CDR3 DNA: TGTGCCAGCAGCGCCGGGACAGGGGGCAAAATCGGCTATGGCTACACCTTC. Its protein product is CASSAGTGGKIGYGYTF.

This clonotype has ten or more counts. CDR3 region: CASSASPLGTNEKLFF. Here the CDR3 DNA reads TGTGCCAGCAGCGCGTCCCCCCTAGGAACTAATGAAAAACTGTTTTTT. This chain uses TRBV9 with TRBJ1-4; no firm D call. This CDR3 has 16 residues. Trimming cost V 3 bases and J 1 base, with 13 bases left between them. CDR1 is SGDLS, CDR2 YYNGEE, per germline. The whole variable domain, remainder taken from reference TRBV9 and TRBJ1-4, is DSGVTQTPKHLITATGQRVTLRCSPRSGDLSVYWYQQSLDQGLQFLIQYYNGEERAKGNILERFSAQQFPDLHSELNLSSLELGDSALYFCASSASPLGTNEKLFFGSGTQLSVL.

This clonotype was seen ten or more times. The CDR3 reads CASSVRAGTGSFGHQETQYF. CDR3 in DNA: TGTGCCAGCAGCGTAAGGGCCGGGACAGGGAGTTTTGGTCACCAAGAGACCCAGTACTTC. The rearrangement joins TRBV9 to TRBJ2-5; TRBD1 matches at 9 bases. The CDR3 has 20 amino acids. J lost 0 bases, V lost 1 base, and 16 bases had no gene match. Germline lookup yields CDR1 SGDLS and CDR2 YYNGEE. Complete variable domain (other parts from reference TRBV9 and TRBJ2-5): DSGVTQTPKHLITATGQRVTLRCSPRSGDLSVYWYQQSLDQGLQFLIQYYNGEERAKGNILERFSAQQFPDLHSELNLSSLELGDSALYFCASSVRAGTGSFGHQETQYFGPGTRLLVL.

This clonotype was recorded many times. V usage is TRBV9 and J usage is TRBJ2-1; D remains ambiguous. Trimming removed 2 bases at V and 5 bases at J, with 5 bases between. Germline CDR1 and CDR2: SGDLS and YYNGEE. This CDR3 comprises 12 residues. For the CDR3, the DNA is TGTGCCAGCAGCGTCGGCAACAATGAGCAGTTCTTC. Protein product: CASSVGNNEQFF.

This clonotype was detected ten times or more. The V and J genes are TRBV9 and TRBJ2-3; TRBD2 agrees at 14 bases. There are 17 residues in the CDR3. Trimming took 4 bases from V and 0 from J; bases not matched to a gene: 4. CDR1 is SGDLS and CDR2 is YYNGEE in the germline V gene. The CDR3 DNA follows: TGTGCCAGCAGCAAGGGACTAGCGGGAGACAGCACAGATACGCAGTATTTT. It is translated as CASSKGLAGDSTDTQYF.

This clonotype has ten or more counts. The genes are TRBV9 and TRBJ2-1, with D hard to call. The CDR3 totals 13 residues. Trimming removed 0 bases from V and 11 bases from J, with 12 bases in between. From germline, CDR1 is SGDLS and CDR2 YYNGEE. CDR3 protein: CASSVAEPAKQFF. Written as DNA, the CDR3 is TGTGCCAGCAGCGTAGCGGAACCGGCGAAGCAGTTCTTC.

At least ten counts were recorded for this clonotype. V usage is TRBV9 and J usage is TRBJ2-1; TRBD1 matches 10 bases. Per germline, CDR1 SGDLS and CDR2 YYNGEE. The CDR3 runs to 17 residues. Trimming removed 2 bases from V and 7 bases from J; junction bases left unmatched: 12. The DNA of the CDR3 is TGTGCCAGCAGCGTTCTCCCCTCGGGACAGGGGCGAAATGAGCAGTTCTTC. Protein sequence: CASSVLPSGQGRNEQFF.

This clonotype was detected many times. This chain joins TRBV9 and TRBJ2-3; 7 nucleotides agree with TRBD1. Losses at the gene ends were 0 bases for V and 2 bases for J; bases not matched to a gene: 6. Germline V gives CDR1 SGDLS, CDR2 YYNGEE. CDR3 length: 16 amino acids. Written as DNA, the CDR3 is TGTGCCAGCAGCGTAGATTTGGGACAGTTCACAGATACGCAGTATTTT. It is translated as CASSVDLGQFTDTQYF.

This clonotype showed up many times. The chain is built from TRBV9 and TRBJ2-1, with 11 nucleotides matching TRBD2. CDR1 and CDR2 from the germline V gene are SGDLS and YYNGEE. The V gene end was trimmed by 1 base and the J gene end by 4 bases; junction bases not matched to a gene: 7. The CDR3 sequence is 17 residues long. CDR3 amino acids: CASSVPAGTSGYNEQFF. The DNA of the CDR3 is TGTGCCAGCAGCGTACCGGCGGGGACTAGCGGATACAATGAGCAGTTCTTC. Filled out from reference TRBV9 and TRBJ2-1, the complete variable domain reads DSGVTQTPKHLITATGQRVTLRCSPRSGDLSVYWYQQSLDQGLQFLIQYYNGEERAKGNILERFSAQQFPDLHSELNLSSLELGDSALYFCASSVPAGTSGYNEQFFGPGTRLTVL.

The V gene is TRBV9, the J gene TRBJ1-6; no firm D call. Germline V gene data show CDR1 as SGDLS and CDR2 as YYNGEE. This CDR3 contains 15 residues. Trimming pared 4 bases from V and 7 bases from J, leaving 15 bases between. CDR3 bases: TGTGCCAGCAGCCGTGCGGGCGGTGTGAATTCACCCCTCCACTTT. Translating gives CASSRAGGVNSPLHF. The complete variable domain, with remaining parts taken from reference TRBV9 and TRBJ1-6, reads DSGVTQTPKHLITATGQRVTLRCSPRSGDLSVYWYQQSLDQGLQFLIQYYNGEERAKGNILERFSAQQFPDLHSELNLSSLELGDSALYFCASSRAGGVNSPLHFGNGTRLTVT.

This clonotype has a count of ten or more. CDR3 in amino acids: CASSVAGGVSYNEQFF. The CDR3 DNA sequence: TGTGCCAGCAGCGTAGCGGGAGGGGTCTCCTACAATGAGCAGTTCTTC. V gene TRBV9 combines with J gene TRBJ2-1; 8 bases align to TRBD2. Germline V gives CDR1 SGDLS, CDR2 YYNGEE. V was pared by 0 bases and J by 0 bases, with 2 bases of the junction left unmatched. The CDR3 spans 16 residues.

In this sample, this clonotype turned up a few times. The chain carries TRBV9 and TRBJ1-2, with TRBD1 matching over 8 bases. Per the germline V gene, CDR1 is SGDLS and CDR2 is YYNGEE. V lost 1 base, J lost 5 bases, and 7 bases stayed unmatched. The CDR3 totals 15 residues. Written as DNA, the CDR3 is TGTGCCAGCAGCGTACAAACAGGGGGACCTTATGGCTACACCTTC. Amino acid sequence: CASSVQTGGPYGYTF.

In this sample, this clonotype turned up a few times. The V gene is TRBV9, the J gene TRBJ1-4; the D gene is possibly TRBD1 (5 bases). The V gene lost 0 bases and the J gene lost 7 bases, with 10 bases spanning the gap. The CDR3 consists of 14 residues. Per germline, CDR1 SGDLS and CDR2 YYNGEE. The CDR3: CASSVDSRGEKLFF. The CDR3 DNA sequence: TGTGCCAGCAGCGTAGACTCGAGGGGTGAAAAACTGTTTTTT.

This clonotype has at least ten counts. The chain recombines TRBV9 with TRBJ2-2; D call uncertain. Germline CDR1 is SGDLS and CDR2 is YYNGEE. The CDR3 totals 12 residues. V was pared by 4 bases and J by 7 bases, with 8 bases between. The CDR3 nucleotides read TGTGCCAGCAGCAGCTGGGGCGGGGAGCTGTTTTTT. Translating it yields CASSSWGGELFF.

Worth noting for this clonotype: A much larger clone differs from this one at a single base, so this may be a read error. The rearrangement joins TRBV9 to TRBJ2-3; D is possibly TRBD1 (5 bases). The germline gives CDR1 SGDLS, CDR2 YYNGEE. The CDR3 is 13 residues long. Trimming pared 6 bases from V and 4 bases from J, leaving 12 bases between. The CDR3: CASTGQGSDTQYF. The CDR3 nucleotides read TGTGCCAGCACCGGGCAGGGTTCAGATACGCAGTATTTT.

This clonotype has a count of ten or more. The chain combines TRBV9 with TRBJ2-1; TRBD2 might be the D (5 bases). In germline, CDR1 is SGDLS, CDR2 YYNGEE. Trimming pared 3 bases from V and 2 bases from J, leaving 15 bases between. CDR3 length: 16 residues. CDR3 DNA: TGTGCCAGCAGCGCCCGGACTCCGAGCGCCTACAATGAGCAGTTCTTC. It is translated as CASSARTPSAYNEQFF.

There are many counts of this clonotype. V usage is TRBV9 and J usage is TRBJ1-2; D is perhaps TRBD1 (5 bases). CDR3 length equals 15 residues. The V and J ends lost 4 bases and 8 bases respectively, with 21 bases between them. Germline V gene lookup returns CDR1 SGDLS and CDR2 YYNGEE. DNA for the CDR3: TGTGCCAGCAGCTTCCGTCCCGGCAGGGACGACGGCTACACCTTC. Amino acids: CASSFRPGRDDGYTF.

The table lists this clonotype with a few counts. The chain is built from TRBV9 and TRBJ1-2; D is uncertain. CDR3 size: 13 residues. CDR1 SGDLS and CDR2 YYNGEE come from the germline V gene. The V end was cut by 4 bases, the J end by 5 bases, with 12 bases between. The CDR3 DNA reads TGTGCCAGCAGCTCACGGCCGGAGTATGGCTACACCTTC. It specifies CASSSRPEYGYTF.

The chain recombines TRBV9 with TRBJ1-6; 8 bases are a match to TRBD1. V dropped 3 bases and J dropped 10; count of bases not matched to a gene: 9. From germline, CDR1 is SGDLS and CDR2 YYNGEE. This CDR3 is built from 15 residues. CDR3 sequence reads: CASSAGQGIPSPLHF. In DNA form, the CDR3 reads TGTGCCAGCAGCGCCGGACAGGGAATCCCCTCACCCCTCCACTTT.

This clonotype was seen ten or more times. The V call is TRBV9, the J call TRBJ2-1; TRBD2 might be the D (5 bases). This CDR3 comprises 15 residues. The V and J ends lost 0 bases and 3 bases respectively, with 10 bases between them. In germline, CDR1 is SGDLS, CDR2 YYNGEE. This chain's CDR3 is CASSVGRAGYNEQFF. The CDR3 nucleotides are TGTGCCAGCAGCGTAGGAAGGGCGGGCTACAATGAGCAGTTCTTC.

This clonotype was found many times. The CDR3 DNA reads TGTGCCAGCAGCGACCTGAAGGGTGAGCAGTTCTTC. It specifies CASSDLKGEQFF. The gene calls are TRBV9 and TRBJ2-1, with D unresolved. The CDR3 sequence is 12 residues long. Between the trimmed V and J ends, which lost 3 bases and 9 bases, there was a span of 10 bases. Germline V lookup: CDR1 SGDLS, CDR2 YYNGEE.

This clonotype appeared many times. The chain carries TRBV9 and TRBJ1-6; perhaps TRBD1 as D (6 bases). This CDR3 comprises 15 residues. Per germline, CDR1 SGDLS and CDR2 YYNGEE. V lost 0 bases, J lost 5 bases, and 9 bases lay in between. The CDR3 nucleotides are TGTGCCAGCAGCGTAGATCCAGGGGATAATTCACCCCTCCACTTT. Its protein product is CASSVDPGDNSPLHF.

This clonotype rates as medium-sized. The chain has TRBV29-1 and TRBJ2-7; no reliable D call. This CDR3 contains 12 residues. The V gene's germline CDR1 is SQVTM and CDR2 ANQGSEA. The ends were cut back, 4 bases at V and 4 bases at J, with 11 bases in the middle. The CDR3: CSVAWGTYEQYV. In nucleotides, the CDR3 is TGCAGCGTTGCTTGGGGAACATACGAGCAGTACGTC.

There are many counts of this clonotype. The rearrangement links TRBV9 to TRBJ1-6; no clear D. The CDR3 has 13 residues. V lost 3 bases to trimming and J lost 9 bases, with 10 bases between them. Per germline, CDR1 SGDLS and CDR2 YYNGEE. This CDR3 is CASSASSTSPLHF. DNA of the CDR3: TGTGCCAGCAGCGCCTCTTCTACTTCACCCCTCCACTTT.

This clonotype was detected ten times or more. This sequence joins TRBV9 and TRBJ2-1, with 9 positions matching TRBD2. The junction had 9 bases not matched to a gene; V was cut back by 1 base and J by 7 bases. There are 16 residues in the CDR3. In germline, CDR1 is SGDLS, CDR2 YYNGEE. The CDR3 nucleotides are TGTGCCAGCAGCGTATCTCTGGCGGGAGGGGAGAATGAGCAGTTCTTC. The encoded protein is CASSVSLAGGENEQFF.